This T cell receptor (beta chain) stems from a study of blood T cell repertoires in COVID-19. Overall study context: Collection of acute and convalescent COVID-19 samples took place in the United States, Italy and Spain.

Trimming took 4 bases from V and 10 from J; bases not matched to a gene: 10. Germline V gene sequence: CDR1 MNHEY, CDR2 SVGAGI. The CDR3 sequence is 15 residues long. The method was immunoSEQ multiplex PCR; TCRdb's version includes in-frame clones alone and lacks a portion of them. The table has some 57,000 clones, roughly 89% seen once; the top ten hold approximately 6%. The clonotype comes from a human donor in a cohort sampled during active COVID-19. The V gene is TRBV6-5, the J gene TRBJ2-1, with TRBD2 matching 10 bases. The material sequenced was peripheral blood. As DNA, the CDR3 is TGTGCCAGCAGTTCGCCTAGCGGGAGTTGGGGGGAGCAGTTCTTC. Residues: CASSSPSGSWGEQFF.